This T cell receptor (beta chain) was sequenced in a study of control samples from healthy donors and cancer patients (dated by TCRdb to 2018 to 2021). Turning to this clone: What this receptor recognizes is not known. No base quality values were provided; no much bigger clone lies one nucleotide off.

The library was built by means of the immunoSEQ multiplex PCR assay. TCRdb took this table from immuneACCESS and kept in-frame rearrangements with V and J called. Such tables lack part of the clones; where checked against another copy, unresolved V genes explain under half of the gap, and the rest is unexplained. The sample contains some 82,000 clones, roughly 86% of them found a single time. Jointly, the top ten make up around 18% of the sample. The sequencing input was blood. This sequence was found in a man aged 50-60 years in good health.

At the DNA level, the sequence is TGTGCCAGCAGCGCGGGGAGGACGACGAACACTGAAGCTTTCTTT. Its translation is CASSAGRTTNTEAFF. Here the chain combines TRBV11-3 and TRBJ1-1, with the D segment identity uncertain. Deletion took 5 bases off V and 1 base off J, with a span of 14 bases between the germline ends. Looking up the germline V gene yields CDR1 SGHNT and CDR2 YENEEA. There are 15 amino acids in the CDR3, from cysteine to phenylalanine inclusive. Only the CDR3 part of the read is kept: 45 bases, read in frame from the first base.